The clone carrying this T cell receptor beta chain was observed a single time. This sample is drawn from a study of blood T cell repertoires in COVID-19. Study-wide context: Sites in the United States, Italy and Spain provided acute and convalescent COVID-19 samples. The cDNA or gDNA used as material had been derived from T cells, B-cell-depleted T cells, or PBMCs.

Clones were read by immunoSEQ multiplex PCR, and TCRdb kept only the in-frame ones, dropping some. The repertoire holds about 120,000 clones, with about 89% as singletons. Enrolled during active infection, Seattle patients were then followed longitudinally. The TCR was taken from a woman aged 70 to 79 with COVID-19, enrolled during active disease. The sample comprised peripheral blood.

The DNA for the CDR3 is TGCGCCAGCAGCCAAGAGGATGAGGCATCCTATAATTCACCCCTCCACTTT. Its translation is CASSQEDEASYNSPLHF. The chain is built from TRBV4-1 and TRBJ1-6; D is uncertain. Trimming took 0 bases from V and 1 from J, leaving 10 bases between them. The V gene's germline CDR1 is MGHRA and CDR2 YSYEKL. The CDR3 is made up of 17 amino acids.